This TCR beta chain was captured by sequencing in a study of tumor-infiltrating lymphocytes in primary liver carcinoma. On the study more broadly: Patients underwent surgical resection for primary liver carcinoma.

Study findings and constraints: The study used bulk unsorted samples and so did not compare CD4+ and CD8+ repertoires.

Total RNA (around 500 ng) served as template for TCR beta cDNA synthesis primed by a constant-region primer. Slightly modified ARM-PCR with three nested multiplex PCR rounds yielded TCR beta libraries. Primers for the first two PCR rounds were TRBV1-TRBV30 forward primers and a C-beta reverse primer (approximately 9 cycles per round). From the multiplex PCR reads, TCRdb called clonotypes with MiXCR, one entry per CDR3 protein. The table includes around 330,000 distinct CDR3 sequences, 65% detected once. The researchers obtained blood RNA from unsorted whole blood and also extracted germline DNA. Remarks on this clonotype: The antigen remains unidentified. Given a much more abundant clone one base away, this may be a read error.

The germline V gene encodes CDR1 LGHNA and CDR2 YSLEER. The CDR3 loop spans 18 amino acids. This chain uses TRBV4-3 with TRBJ2-1; 9 nucleotides match TRBD1. Sequencing was done on a sample of peripheral blood. The origin of this receptor is a man aged 40-55 years with primary liver carcinoma and hepatitis B virus infection. CDR3 sequence (DNA): TGCGCCAGCAGCCAAGATCTGGCGCGGACAGGGGCCTACAATAAGCAGTTCTTC. It specifies CASSQDLARTGAYNKQFF.